The present T cell receptor beta chain was sequenced within a study of blood T cell repertoires in COVID-19. CDR1 and CDR2 (germline): SGHTA, FQGNSA. Trimming removed 0 bases at V and 3 bases at J, with 12 bases between. The CDR3 is made up of 15 amino acids. In the original workflow: From reference gene primer amplification, estimates of nucleated cell counts were derived. TCRdb's copy holds only in-frame clones and misses some; the assay was immunoSEQ multiplex PCR. For V, J and clone size, that table is used; D and trimming come from the DNA. The profile shows tens of thousands of clones, roughly 90% of them singletons.

The TCR sequence derives from a woman between 45 and 60 years old with active or convalescent COVID-19. Material: peripheral blood. This chain links TRBV7-2 with TRBJ2-7; tentatively, D is TRBD1 (5 bases). The DNA of the CDR3 is TGTGCCAGCAGCTTAGCTTGGCAGGGTCTCTACGAGCAGTACTTC. Amino acids: CASSLAWQGLYEQYF.